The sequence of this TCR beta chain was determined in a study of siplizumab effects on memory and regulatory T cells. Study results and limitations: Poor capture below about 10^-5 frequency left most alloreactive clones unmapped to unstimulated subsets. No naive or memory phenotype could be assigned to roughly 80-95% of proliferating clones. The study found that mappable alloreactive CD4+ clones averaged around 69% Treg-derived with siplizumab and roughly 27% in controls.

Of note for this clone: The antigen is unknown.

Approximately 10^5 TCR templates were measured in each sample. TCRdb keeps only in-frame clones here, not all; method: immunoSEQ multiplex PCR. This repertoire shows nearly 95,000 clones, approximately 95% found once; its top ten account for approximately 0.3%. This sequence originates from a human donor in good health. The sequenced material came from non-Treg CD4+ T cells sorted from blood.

The CDR3 DNA follows: TGTGCCAGCAGCTCGCCGGCCAATGAGCAGTTCTTC. It translates to CASSSPANEQFF. The chain uses TRBV11-3 and TRBJ2-1; D unresolved. Germline assignment: CDR1 SGHNT and CDR2 YENEEA. With 4 bases removed from V and 6 bases from J, the gap between germline ends came to 7 bases. The CDR3 consists of 12 residues.